The clone carrying this T cell receptor beta chain was found many times. What it binds is unknown. Using a J-beta primer mix together with a sample-barcoded 5' primer, a second PCR was run for 7 to 11 cycles. TCRdb used MiXCR to reprocess the 5' RACE reads, holding one entry per CDR3 protein. This table holds just under 900,000 distinct CDR3 sequences, 25% to 35% found once. This entry belongs to a study of blood T cells in healthy people across ages. Study-wide findings and caveats: Nothing was known about donor CMV status, and this possibly confounded expanded clonotype changes.

CDR1 LGHDT and CDR2 YNNKEL come from the germline V gene (reference sequence). V trimming: 1 base; J trimming: 9 bases; junction bases outside the gene matches: 3. There are 15 residues in the CDR3. At least 6 million PBMCs were isolated per sample. RNA extraction gave at least 5.5 micrograms of total RNA per sample. The TCR comes from a woman older than 75 in good health. This chain joins TRBV3-1 and TRBJ2-1; TRBD2 aligns across 13 bases. The specimen was blood. The CDR3 nucleotides are TGTGCCAGCAGCCAAGCACTAGCGGGGGGGCTTGAGCAGTTCTTC. Translation: CASSQALAGGLEQFF.